This T cell receptor beta chain was sequenced during a study of blood T cell repertoires in COVID-19. Study-wide context: COVID-19 samples from acute and convalescent phases originated in the United States, Italy and Spain. PBMCs, B-cell-depleted T cells, or T cells were the source of the cDNA or gDNA that made up the material.

The CDR3 runs 18 residues. Trimming left V 3 bases short and J 4 bases short, with 20 bases between. Germline V gene data show CDR1 as SGHNT and CDR2 as YYREEE (reference sequence). This clone was observed a handful of times. In the authors' workflow: Amplification of reference gene primers was used by the study to estimate nucleated cell counts. The protocol was immunoSEQ multiplex PCR, while the TCRdb copy is restricted to in-frame clones and leaves out a portion. D and trimming were read from the DNA, whereas the V and J calls and clone size are those reported in that table. In the table there are roughly 97,000 clones, roughly 84% of which are singletons.

The receptor comes from a man aged 55 to 70 with acute or convalescent COVID-19. V and J are TRBV5-4 and TRBJ1-6; possibly TRBD1 for D (6 bases). The specimen sequenced was peripheral blood. Written as DNA, the CDR3 is TGTGCCAGCAGCTCCGATCCGAGAGAAACAGGGTATAATTCACCCCTCCACTTT. As protein: CASSSDPRETGYNSPLHF. The full variable domain, its missing parts supplied by reference TRBV5-4 and TRBJ1-6, is ETGVTQSPTHLIKTRGQQVTLRCSSQSGHNTVSWYQQALGQGPQFIFQYYREEENGRGNFPPRFSGLQFPNYSSELNVNALELDDSALYLCASSSDPRETGYNSPLHFGNGTRLTVT.